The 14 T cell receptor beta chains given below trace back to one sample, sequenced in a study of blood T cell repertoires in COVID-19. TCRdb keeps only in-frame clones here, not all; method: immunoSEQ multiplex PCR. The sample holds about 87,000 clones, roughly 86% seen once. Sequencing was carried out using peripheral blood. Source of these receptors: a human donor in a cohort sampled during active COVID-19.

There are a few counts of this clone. CDR3 region: CASSLYRGSGNTIYF. In DNA form, the CDR3 reads TGTGCCAGCAGCTTATACAGGGGGTCTGGAAACACCATATATTTT. The gene calls are TRBV7-2 and TRBJ1-3, with TRBD1 identical over 8 bases. The trim removed 2 bases at V and 1 base at J, leaving 1 base unmatched. Germline V gene data show CDR1 as SGHTA and CDR2 as FQGNSA. This CDR3 region has 15 residues. Supplemented by reference TRBV7-2 and TRBJ1-3, the full variable domain reads GAGVSQSPSNKVTEKGKDVELRCDPISGHTALYWYRQSLGQGLEFLIYFQGNSAPDKSGLPSDRFSAERTGGSVSTLTIQRTQQEDSAVYLCASSLYRGSGNTIYFGEGSWLTVV.

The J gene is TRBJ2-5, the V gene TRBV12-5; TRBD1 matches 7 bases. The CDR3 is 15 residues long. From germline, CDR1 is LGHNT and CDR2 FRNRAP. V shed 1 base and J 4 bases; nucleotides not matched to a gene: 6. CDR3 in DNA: TGTGCTAGTGGTTTGGCAACAGGGGCGCTAGAGACCCAGTACTTC. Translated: CASGLATGALETQYF.

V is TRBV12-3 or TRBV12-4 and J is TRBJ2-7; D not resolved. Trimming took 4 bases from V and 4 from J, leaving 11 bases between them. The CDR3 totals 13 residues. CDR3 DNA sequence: TGTGCCAGCAGTTCCAGCCTGAGGTACGAGCAGTACTTC. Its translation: CASSSSLRYEQYF.

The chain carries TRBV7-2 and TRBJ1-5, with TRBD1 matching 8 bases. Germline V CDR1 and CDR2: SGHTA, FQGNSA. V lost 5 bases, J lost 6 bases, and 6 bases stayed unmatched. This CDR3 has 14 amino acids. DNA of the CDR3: TGTGCCAGCAGCCAAGGACAGGGCCCTCAGCCCCAGCATTTT. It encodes CASSQGQGPQPQHF.

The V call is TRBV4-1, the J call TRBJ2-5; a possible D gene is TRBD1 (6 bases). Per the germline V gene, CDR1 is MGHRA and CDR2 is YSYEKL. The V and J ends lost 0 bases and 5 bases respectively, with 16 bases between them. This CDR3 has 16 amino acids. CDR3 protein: CASSQDRAGDGETQYF. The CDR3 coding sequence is TGCGCCAGCAGCCAAGATCGGGCAGGGGACGGGGAGACCCAGTACTTC.

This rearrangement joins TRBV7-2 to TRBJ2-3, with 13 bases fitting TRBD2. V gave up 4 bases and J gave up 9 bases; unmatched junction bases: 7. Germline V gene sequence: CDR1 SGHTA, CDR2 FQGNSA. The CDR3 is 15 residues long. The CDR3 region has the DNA TGTGCCAGCAGCTCGGGACTAGCGGGGTTTTCAACGCAGTATTTT. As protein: CASSSGLAGFSTQYF. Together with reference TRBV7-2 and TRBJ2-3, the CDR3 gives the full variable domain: GAGVSQSPSNKVTEKGKDVELRCDPISGHTALYWYRQSLGQGLEFLIYFQGNSAPDKSGLPSDRFSAERTGGSVSTLTIQRTQQEDSAVYLCASSSGLAGFSTQYFGPGTRLTVL.

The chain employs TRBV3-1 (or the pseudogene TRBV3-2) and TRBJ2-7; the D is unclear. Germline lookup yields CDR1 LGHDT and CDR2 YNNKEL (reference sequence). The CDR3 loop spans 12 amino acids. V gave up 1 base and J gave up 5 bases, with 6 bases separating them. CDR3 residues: CASSQVTNEQYF. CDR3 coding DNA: TGTGCCAGCAGCCAAGTCACAAACGAGCAGTACTTC.

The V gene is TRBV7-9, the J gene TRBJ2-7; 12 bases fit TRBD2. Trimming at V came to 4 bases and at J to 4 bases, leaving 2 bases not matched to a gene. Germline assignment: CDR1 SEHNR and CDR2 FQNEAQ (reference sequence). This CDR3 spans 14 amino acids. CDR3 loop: CASSSGTSGYEQYF. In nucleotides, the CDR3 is TGTGCCAGCAGCTCCGGGACTAGCGGGTACGAGCAGTACTTC.

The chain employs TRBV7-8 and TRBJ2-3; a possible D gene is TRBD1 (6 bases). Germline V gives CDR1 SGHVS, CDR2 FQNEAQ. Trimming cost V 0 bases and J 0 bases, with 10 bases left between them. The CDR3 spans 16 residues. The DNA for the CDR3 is TGTGCCAGCAGCTTAGCGCAGGGGATTAGCACAGATACGCAGTATTTT. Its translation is CASSLAQGISTDTQYF.

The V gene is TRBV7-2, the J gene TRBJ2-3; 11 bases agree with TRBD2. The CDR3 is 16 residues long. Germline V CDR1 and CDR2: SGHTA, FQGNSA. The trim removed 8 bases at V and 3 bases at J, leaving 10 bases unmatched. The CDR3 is CASRVPLAGGTDTQYF. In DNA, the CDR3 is TGTGCCAGCCGTGTCCCGCTAGCGGGAGGAACAGATACGCAGTATTTT.

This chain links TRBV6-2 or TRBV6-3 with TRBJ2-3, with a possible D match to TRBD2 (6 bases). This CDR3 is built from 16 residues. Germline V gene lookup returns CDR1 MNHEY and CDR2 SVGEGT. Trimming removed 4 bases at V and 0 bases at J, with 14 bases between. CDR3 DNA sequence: TGTGCCAGCAGTTCCCCGGGACTGCCTAGCACAGATACGCAGTATTTT. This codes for CASSSPGLPSTDTQYF.

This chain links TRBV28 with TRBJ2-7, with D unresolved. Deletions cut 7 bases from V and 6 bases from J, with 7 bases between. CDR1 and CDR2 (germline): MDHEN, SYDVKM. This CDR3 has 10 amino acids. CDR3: CASISGEQYF. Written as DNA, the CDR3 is TGTGCCAGCATCTCCGGCGAGCAGTACTTC.

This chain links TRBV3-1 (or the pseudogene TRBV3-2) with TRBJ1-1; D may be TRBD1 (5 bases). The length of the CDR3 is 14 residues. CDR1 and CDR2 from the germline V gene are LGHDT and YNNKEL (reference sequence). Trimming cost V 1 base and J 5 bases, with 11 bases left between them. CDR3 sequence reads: CASSQGDWGTEAFF. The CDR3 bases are TGTGCCAGCAGCCAAGGGGACTGGGGGACTGAAGCTTTCTTT.

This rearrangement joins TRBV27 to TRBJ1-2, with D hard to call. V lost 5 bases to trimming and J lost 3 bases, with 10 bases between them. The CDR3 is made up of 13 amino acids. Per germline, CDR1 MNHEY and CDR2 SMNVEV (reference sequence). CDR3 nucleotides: TGTGCCAGCAGTCTCGGGGAGGACTATGGCTACACCTTC. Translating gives CASSLGEDYGYTF.